Below, 32 T cell receptor beta chains from the same sample are listed, as sequenced in a study of cytomegalovirus exposure and HLA in healthy donors. The PCR contained 60 Vbeta and 13 Jbeta primers. Sequenced by immunoSEQ multiplex PCR; TCRdb stores in-frame clones only, minus some. Seen in this sample are about 67,000 clones; the ten most common clones hold 5%. The sample was PBMCs. These TCRs come from a woman aged 40-49 years in good health and CMV-seropositive.

The chain has TRBV7-8 and TRBJ1-1; no firm D call. The CDR3 runs to 14 residues. Germline V gene data show CDR1 as SGHVS and CDR2 as FQNEAQ. Trimming pared 1 base from V and 2 bases from J, leaving 8 bases between. CDR3 nucleotide sequence: TGTGCCAGCAGCTTAGGAGGCTTAAACACTGAAGCTTTCTTT. Translated, it gives CASSLGGLNTEAFF.

The CDR3 here is CASSLRTGGQPQHF. Written as DNA, the CDR3 is TGTGCCAGCAGTTTACGGACAGGGGGTCAGCCCCAGCATTTT. The rearrangement uses TRBV27 and TRBJ1-5; 10 bases agree with TRBD1. Trimming at V came to 2 bases and at J to 6 bases, leaving 1 base not matched to a gene. Germline CDR1 and CDR2: MNHEY and SMNVEV (reference sequence). The CDR3 runs to 14 residues.

The CDR3 loop is CASSLSRVANEKLFF. The CDR3 DNA sequence: TGCGCCAGCAGCCTCTCGAGGGTGGCTAATGAAAAACTGTTTTTT. The V call is TRBV4-3, the J call TRBJ1-4; the D is unclear. This CDR3 spans 15 amino acids. Germline CDR1 LGHNA, CDR2 YSLEER. The V and J ends lost 4 bases and 3 bases respectively, with 12 bases between them.

With regard to this clone: The sample has other DNA sequences that encode this CDR3 too. J is TRBJ2-2 and V is TRBV4-1, with a possible D match to TRBD1 (6 bases). V lost 0 bases and J 3 bases, leaving 11 bases between the germline ends. This CDR3 spans 16 amino acids. Germline loops: CDR1 MGHRA, CDR2 YSYEKL. DNA of the CDR3: TGCGCCAGCAGCCAAGAACAGGGAGCCGACACCGGGGAGCTGTTTTTT. Amino acids: CASSQEQGADTGELFF.

The chain links TRBV2 to TRBJ2-3; 8 nucleotides align to TRBD2. Germline V gives CDR1 SNHLY, CDR2 FYNNEI. This CDR3 has 14 amino acids. Trimming at V came to 7 bases and at J to 3 bases, leaving 6 bases not matched to a gene. In DNA, the CDR3 is TGTGCCAGCATTGTGACTAGCGTAACAGATACGCAGTATTTT. The encoded protein is CASIVTSVTDTQYF.

In nucleotides, the CDR3 is TGTGCCAGCAGCAGAACAGGTGCTAACTATGGCTACACCTTC. It is translated as CASSRTGANYGYTF. V gene TRBV2 combines with J gene TRBJ1-2, with D perhaps TRBD1 (5 bases). Trimming took 6 bases from V and 0 from J, leaving 11 bases between them. Germline CDR1 and CDR2: SNHLY and FYNNEI. The CDR3 consists of 14 residues.

The chain links TRBV9 to TRBJ2-2; D is perhaps TRBD1 (6 bases). There are 14 residues in the CDR3. Deletions cut 4 bases from V and 6 bases from J, with 13 bases between. Germline loops: CDR1 SGDLS, CDR2 YYNGEE. The CDR3 DNA reads as TGTGCCAGCAGCAAGGGACATGGCGCCGGGGAGCTGTTTTTT. Encoded protein: CASSKGHGAGELFF.

The chain uses TRBV5-8 and TRBJ1-6; D might be TRBD1 (5 bases). The CDR3 totals 14 residues. Germline V gene lookup returns CDR1 SGHTS and CDR2 YDEGEE. Deletions cut 4 bases from V and 6 bases from J, with 11 bases between. In DNA form, the CDR3 reads TGTGCCAGCAGCGCGGGACGGACTAATTCACCCCTCCACTTT. This encodes CASSAGRTNSPLHF.

The chain has TRBV4-2 and TRBJ1-2; TRBD1 matches 10 bases. J was trimmed by 4 bases and V by 3 bases; bases with no gene match: 5. The CDR3 consists of 15 residues. CDR1 LGHNA and CDR2 YNFKEQ come from the germline V gene. CDR3 nucleotides: TGTGCCAGCAGCCAGACTTGGGACAGGGGCTATGGCTACACCTTC. It translates to CASSQTWDRGYGYTF.

This chain uses TRBV4-1 with TRBJ2-6, with D unresolved. The CDR3 runs 16 residues. Trimming stripped 0 bases from V and 2 bases from J, with 8 bases between. Germline loops: CDR1 MGHRA, CDR2 YSYEKL. CDR3 nucleotide sequence: TGCGCCAGCAGCCAAGATCTGCAGACTGGGGCCAACGTCCTGACTTTC. Its translation: CASSQDLQTGANVLTF.

V is TRBV6-1 and J is TRBJ2-3, with 15 bases matching TRBD2. Germline CDR1 MNHNS, CDR2 SASEGT. The V gene end was trimmed by 4 bases and the J gene end by 4 bases; junction bases not matched to a gene: 0. The CDR3 is made up of 15 amino acids. DNA for the CDR3: TGTGCCAGCAGTGGGACTAGCGGGGGGGCAGATACGCAGTATTTT. This gives the protein CASSGTSGGADTQYF.

Comment on this clone: The same CDR3 can be traced to other DNA sequences in this sample. This sequence joins TRBV7-9 and TRBJ2-7; 8 bases agree with TRBD1. The V gene end was trimmed by 1 base and the J gene end by 2 bases; junction bases not matched to a gene: 1. Germline V lookup: CDR1 SEHNR, CDR2 FQNEAQ (reference sequence). The CDR3 loop spans 14 amino acids. The CDR3 reads CASSLGTGPYEQYF. CDR3 nucleotide sequence: TGTGCCAGCAGCTTAGGGACAGGGCCCTACGAGCAGTACTTC.

The chain is built from TRBV9 and TRBJ1-2, with TRBD1 as a possible D gene (6 bases). Per germline, CDR1 SGDLS and CDR2 YYNGEE. V was trimmed by 3 bases and J by 14 bases, leaving 23 bases between them. The CDR3 is 14 residues long. For the CDR3, the DNA is TGTGCCAGCAGCGCGGTTGGACAGCCATTTCGGGAAACCTTC. Its translation: CASSAVGQPFRETF.

The CDR3: CASSFRPSGYTDTQYF. The CDR3 bases are TGTGCCAGCAGTTTTCGGCCTAGCGGATATACAGATACGCAGTATTTT. This chain links TRBV27 with TRBJ2-3; 7 bases match TRBD2. V lost 3 bases and J lost 3; bases outside the gene matches: 9. The CDR3 spans 16 residues. CDR1 and CDR2 from the germline V gene are MNHEY and SMNVEV (reference sequence).

About this clone: This CDR3 is also generated by other DNA sequences in the sample. J is TRBJ1-5 and V is TRBV4-1; 7 bases fit TRBD1. Losses at the gene ends were 1 base for V and 4 bases for J; bases not matched to a gene: 25. CDR3 length: 22 residues. Germline CDR1 is MGHRA and CDR2 is YSYEKL. The CDR3: CASSQVLWRGSQGNRPNQPQHF. The CDR3 nucleotides read TGCGCCAGCAGCCAAGTGTTATGGAGGGGCTCACAGGGGAATCGTCCTAATCAGCCCCAGCATTTT.

The V and J genes are TRBV5-1 and TRBJ2-2, with 8 nucleotides matching TRBD2. Germline CDR1 reads SGHRS; CDR2 reads YFSETQ. This CDR3 comprises 14 residues. The junction had 3 bases not matched to a gene; V was cut back by 4 bases and J by 4 bases. The CDR3 loop reads CASSGAGVTGELFF. As DNA, the CDR3 is TGCGCCAGCAGCGGAGCGGGAGTCACCGGGGAGCTGTTTTTT.

This chain joins TRBV7-9 and TRBJ2-5, with 10 positions matching TRBD2. CDR1 and CDR2 (germline): SEHNR, FQNEAQ (reference sequence). The length of the CDR3 is 18 residues. The V segment lost 2 bases and the J segment 3 bases; nucleotides outside the gene matches: 12. The CDR3: CASSLRGRQRGGKETQYF. Here the CDR3 DNA reads TGTGCCAGCAGCTTAAGAGGCAGGCAGCGGGGGGGCAAAGAGACCCAGTACTTC.

The CDR3 nucleotides are TGTGCCAGCAGCCCCCAAATGGCTAGCGGTTCCTACGAGCAGTACTTC. Translated, it gives CASSPQMASGSYEQYF. The rearrangement uses TRBV4-2 and TRBJ2-7; 7 bases align to TRBD2. The ends lost 4 bases at V and 1 base at J; junction bases unmatched: 10. CDR1 is LGHNA, CDR2 YNFKEQ, per germline. The CDR3 loop spans 16 amino acids.

The rearrangement uses TRBV4-1 and TRBJ2-5, with D possibly being TRBD2 (5 bases). V lost 0 bases to trimming and J lost 2 bases, with 22 bases between them. Germline V gene data show CDR1 as MGHRA and CDR2 as YSYEKL. The CDR3 totals 19 residues. For the CDR3, the DNA is TGCGCCAGCAGCCAAGAGCCCCCCCCGGACTCGCCGGTACAAGAGACCCAGTACTTC. Residues: CASSQEPPPDSPVQETQYF.

The chain combines TRBV5-5 with TRBJ2-5; D remains ambiguous. The germline V and J ends were trimmed by 1 base and 5 bases, with 9 bases remaining between them. The CDR3 extends over 13 amino acids. Germline V gene sequence: CDR1 SGHKS, CDR2 YYEKEE (reference sequence). As DNA, the CDR3 is TGTGCCAGCAGCTTGTTTGGAGACGAGACCCAGTACTTC. This translates into CASSLFGDETQYF.

V usage is TRBV6-5 and J usage is TRBJ2-3, with 12 bases aligning to TRBD2. The CDR3 spans 14 residues. J was trimmed by 5 bases and V by 6 bases; bases with no gene match: 3. Per the germline V gene, CDR1 is MNHEY and CDR2 is SVGAGI. The CDR3 bases are TGTGCCAGCAGCAAGGGACTAGCGGGAGATACGCAGTATTTT. Protein: CASSKGLAGDTQYF.

The J gene is TRBJ2-7, the V gene TRBV21-1; TRBD2, as called in the table, went unchecked against the DNA. TRBV21-1 is a known pseudogene. The CDR3 is 18 amino acids. The CDR3 spells CASSKTSAPSIFPYEQYF. The CDR3 DNA reads TGTGCCAGCAGCAAAACCAGCGCCCCTTCGATCTTCCCCTACGAGCAGTACTTC.

The chain has TRBV19 and TRBJ2-7; D may be TRBD2 (6 bases). CDR3 length equals 16 residues. Trimming removed 5 bases from V and 6 bases from J, with 23 bases in between. Germline V lookup: CDR1 LNHDA, CDR2 SQIVND (reference sequence). CDR3 residues: CASSHPRLGGASEQYF. CDR3 in DNA: TGTGCCAGTAGTCACCCTCGGTTGGGGGGAGCGTCCGAGCAGTACTTC.

The chain carries TRBV19 and TRBJ1-4; D is possibly TRBD1 (6 bases). The CDR3 covers 15 residues. Trimming shortened V by 7 bases and J by 8 bases, and 20 bases separated the two germline ends. Germline-derived CDR1 and CDR2 are LNHDA and SQIVND (reference sequence). CDR3 protein: CASTRLGAEYEKLFF. The CDR3 DNA reads TGTGCCAGTACCCGGCTGGGGGCTGAGTACGAAAAACTGTTTTTT.

The rearrangement links TRBV7-3 to TRBJ2-1; D may be TRBD2 (7 bases). The CDR3 runs to 15 residues. Trimming left V 4 bases short and J 4 bases short, with 14 bases between. Germline CDR1 is SGHTA and CDR2 is FQGTGA. The DNA of the CDR3 is TGTGCCAGCAGCTCAAGGGGGGGTACGTACAATGAGCAGTTCTTC. Translating it yields CASSSRGGTYNEQFF.

The chain employs TRBV28 and TRBJ2-5; D gene unclear. The CDR3 consists of 10 residues. V gave up 10 bases and J gave up 5 bases, with 8 bases separating them. Germline V lookup: CDR1 MDHEN, CDR2 SYDVKM. The CDR3 sequence: CATRMETQYF. DNA of the CDR3: TGTGCCACGCGGATGGAGACCCAGTACTTC. The variable domain in full, with the rest retrieved from reference TRBV28 and TRBJ2-5, is DVKVTQSSRYLVKRTGEKVFLECVQDMDHENMFWYRQDPGLGLRLIYFSYDVKMKEKGDIPEGYSVSREKKERFSLILESASTNQTSMYLCATRMETQYFGPGTRLLVL.

The chain links TRBV5-1 to TRBJ2-7; D might be TRBD2 (5 bases). The CDR3 length is 12 residues. The germline V gene encodes CDR1 SGHRS and CDR2 YFSETQ. The V end lost 3 bases, the J end lost 7 bases, and 11 bases lay between the germline ends. DNA of the CDR3: TGCGCCAGCAGCTGGACTTCGGGGGAGCAGTACTTC. Residues: CASSWTSGEQYF.

This chain connects TRBV25-1 to TRBJ1-6; no firm D call. V was cut by 2 bases and J by 5 bases, with 7 bases left in between. The germline gives CDR1 MGHDK, CDR2 SYGVNS. The CDR3 contains 14 residues. Here the CDR3 reads CASSEIQNNSPLHF. CDR3 DNA sequence: TGTGCCAGCAGTGAAATCCAAAATAATTCACCCCTCCACTTT. Together with reference TRBV25-1 and TRBJ1-6, the CDR3 gives the full variable domain: EADIYQTPRYLVIGTGKKITLECSQTMGHDKMYWYQQDPGMELHLIHYSYGVNSTEKGDLSSESTVSRIRTEHFPLTLESARPSHTSQYLCASSEIQNNSPLHFGNGTRLTVT.

The chain uses TRBV4-2 and TRBJ1-5; a possible D gene is TRBD1 (5 bases). The germline gives CDR1 LGHNA, CDR2 YNFKEQ. The CDR3 is made up of 15 amino acids. Trimming left V 7 bases short and J 0 bases short, with 13 bases between. CDR3 sequence reads: CASTPSGDSNQPQHF. In DNA form, the CDR3 reads TGTGCCAGCACCCCGTCGGGGGATAGCAATCAGCCCCAGCATTTT.

This chain joins TRBV9 and TRBJ2-1; D is perhaps TRBD2 (6 bases). The V gene's germline CDR1 is SGDLS and CDR2 YYNGEE. V was trimmed by 0 bases and J by 1 base, leaving 14 bases between them. This CDR3 has 17 residues. This CDR3 is CASSVGDFRTSYNEQFF. The CDR3 region has the DNA TGTGCCAGCAGCGTAGGGGACTTCCGAACATCCTACAATGAGCAGTTCTTC. Variable domain in full (rest from reference TRBV9 and TRBJ2-1): DSGVTQTPKHLITATGQRVTLRCSPRSGDLSVYWYQQSLDQGLQFLIQYYNGEERAKGNILERFSAQQFPDLHSELNLSSLELGDSALYFCASSVGDFRTSYNEQFFGPGTRLTVL.

The J gene is TRBJ2-3, the V gene TRBV5-4; the D gene is possibly TRBD2 (5 bases). Between the trimmed V and J ends, which lost 1 base and 2 bases, there was a span of 8 bases. The germline V gene has CDR1 SGHNT and CDR2 YYREEE (reference sequence). The CDR3 contains 14 residues. In DNA form, the CDR3 reads TGTGCCAGCAGCTTGCGACTACTCACAGATACGCAGTATTTT. Its protein is CASSLRLLTDTQYF.

V and J are TRBV9 and TRBJ1-2; TRBD1 might be the D (6 bases). This CDR3 spans 14 amino acids. Trimming left V 2 bases short and J 12 bases short, with 20 bases between. CDR1 is SGDLS, CDR2 YYNGEE, per germline. CDR3 loop: CASSVDPNGQKDTF. CDR3 in DNA: TGTGCCAGCAGCGTCGACCCGAACGGACAGAAAGACACCTTC.